The clone carrying this T cell receptor beta chain was detected only once. V gave up 3 bases and J gave up 0 bases, with 17 bases separating them. The CDR3 runs to 17 residues. Germline lookup yields CDR1 MGHDK and CDR2 SYGVNS. These data belong to a study of blood T cell repertoires in COVID-19. TCRdb's table, derived via immunoSEQ multiplex PCR, lists solely in-frame clones and lacks some. This sample carries about 330,000 clones, around 87% of them seen once, and the ten largest clones take 5.3%. The sequence derives from a woman aged 25 to 39 who had recovered from COVID-19. Material: PBMCs or T cells enriched from blood (not recorded which). The J gene is TRBJ1-2, the V gene TRBV25-1; D is uncertain. CDR3 loop: CASSESRGASPNYGYTF. The CDR3 nucleotides are TGTGCCAGCAGTGAGTCCCGAGGCGCTAGCCCTAACTATGGCTACACCTTC.